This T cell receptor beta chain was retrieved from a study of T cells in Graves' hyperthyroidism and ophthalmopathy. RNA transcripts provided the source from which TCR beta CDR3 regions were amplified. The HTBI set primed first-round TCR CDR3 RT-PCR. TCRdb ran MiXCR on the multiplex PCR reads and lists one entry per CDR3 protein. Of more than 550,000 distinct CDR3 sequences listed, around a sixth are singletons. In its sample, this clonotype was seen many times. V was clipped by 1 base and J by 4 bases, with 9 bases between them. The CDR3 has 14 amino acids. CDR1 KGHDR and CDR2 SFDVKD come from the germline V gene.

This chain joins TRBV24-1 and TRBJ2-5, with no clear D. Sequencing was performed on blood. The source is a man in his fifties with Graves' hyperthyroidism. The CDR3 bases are TGTGCCACCAGTGATTTATCGCTCGGAGAGACCCAGTACTTC. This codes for CATSDLSLGETQYF.